This TCR beta chain stems from a study of blood T cell repertoires in COVID-19. TCRdb's copy holds only in-frame clones and misses some; the assay was immunoSEQ multiplex PCR. The data show fewer than 250,000 clones, about 86% seen once. This CDR3 comprises 17 residues. CDR1 SGHTA and CDR2 FQGNSA come from the germline V gene. Trimming removed 5 bases at V and 3 bases at J, with 23 bases between. The J gene is TRBJ2-7, the V gene TRBV7-2; TRBD1 might be the D (5 bases). Material: PBMCs or T cells enriched from blood (not recorded which). This receptor was identified in a woman aged 40-49 years in a cohort exposed to, infected with or recovered from COVID-19 (not recorded which). CDR3 in DNA: TGTGCCAGCAGCCAAGTCCCCCTCGAGGAAAGGGGCTACGAGCAGTACTTC. Translated: CASSQVPLEERGYEQYF.